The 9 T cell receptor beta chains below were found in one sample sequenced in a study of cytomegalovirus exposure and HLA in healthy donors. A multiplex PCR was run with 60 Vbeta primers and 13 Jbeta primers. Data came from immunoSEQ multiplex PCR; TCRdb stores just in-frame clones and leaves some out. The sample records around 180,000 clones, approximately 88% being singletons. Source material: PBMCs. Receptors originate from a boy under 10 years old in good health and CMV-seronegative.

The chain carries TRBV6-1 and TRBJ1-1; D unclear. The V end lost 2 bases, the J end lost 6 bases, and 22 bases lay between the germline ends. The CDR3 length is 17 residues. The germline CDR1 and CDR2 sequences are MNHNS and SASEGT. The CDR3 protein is CASSESPLRSTPPEAFF. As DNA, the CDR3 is TGTGCCAGCAGTGAATCCCCCCTAAGGAGTACCCCCCCTGAAGCTTTCTTT.

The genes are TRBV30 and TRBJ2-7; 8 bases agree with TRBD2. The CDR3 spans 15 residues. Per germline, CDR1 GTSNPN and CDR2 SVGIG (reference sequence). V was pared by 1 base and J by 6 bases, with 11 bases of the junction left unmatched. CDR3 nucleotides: TGTGCCTGGAGTGCGTCGGGACTAGGCTCATCCGAGCAGTACTTC. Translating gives CAWSASGLGSSEQYF.

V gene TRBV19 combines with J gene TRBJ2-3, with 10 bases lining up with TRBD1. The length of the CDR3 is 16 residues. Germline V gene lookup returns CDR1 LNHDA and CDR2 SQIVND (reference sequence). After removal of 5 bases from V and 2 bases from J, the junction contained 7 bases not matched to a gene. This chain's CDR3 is CASSSGQGVDTDTQYF. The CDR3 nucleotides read TGTGCCAGTAGTTCAGGACAGGGGGTGGACACAGATACGCAGTATTTT.

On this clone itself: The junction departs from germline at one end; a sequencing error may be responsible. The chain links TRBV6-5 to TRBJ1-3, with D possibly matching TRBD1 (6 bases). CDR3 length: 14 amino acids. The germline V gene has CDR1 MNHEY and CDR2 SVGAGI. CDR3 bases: TGTGCCAGCAGTCCTTTCAGGGGTGGAAACACCATACATTTT. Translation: CASSPFRGGNTIHF.

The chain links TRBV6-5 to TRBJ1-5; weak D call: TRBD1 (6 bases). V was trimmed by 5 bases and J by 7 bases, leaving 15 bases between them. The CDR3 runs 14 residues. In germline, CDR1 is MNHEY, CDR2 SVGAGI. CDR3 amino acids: CASSAGGREQPQHF. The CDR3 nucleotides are TGTGCCAGCAGTGCGGGGGGCCGAGAACAGCCCCAGCATTTT.

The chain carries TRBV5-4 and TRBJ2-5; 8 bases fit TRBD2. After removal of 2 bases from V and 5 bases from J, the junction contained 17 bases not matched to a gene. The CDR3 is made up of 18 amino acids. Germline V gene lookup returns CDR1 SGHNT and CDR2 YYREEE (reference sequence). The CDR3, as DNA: TGTGCCAGCAGCTTTGGTGGGGGGGCCGGGGGGGCCTGGGAGACCCAGTACTTC. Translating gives CASSFGGGAGGAWETQYF.

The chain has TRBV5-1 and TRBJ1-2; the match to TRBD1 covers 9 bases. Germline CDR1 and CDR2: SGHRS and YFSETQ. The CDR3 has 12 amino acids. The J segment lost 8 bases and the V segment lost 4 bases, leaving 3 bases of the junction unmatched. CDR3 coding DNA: TGCGCCAGCAGCGTGGACAGGGGAGGCTACACCTTC. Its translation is CASSVDRGGYTF.

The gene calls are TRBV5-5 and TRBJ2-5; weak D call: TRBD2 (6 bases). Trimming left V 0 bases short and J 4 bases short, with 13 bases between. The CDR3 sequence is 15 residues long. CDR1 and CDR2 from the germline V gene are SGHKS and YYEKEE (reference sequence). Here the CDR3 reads CASSLAGGLGETQYF. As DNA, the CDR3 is TGTGCCAGCAGCTTGGCCGGGGGTTTGGGAGAGACCCAGTACTTC.

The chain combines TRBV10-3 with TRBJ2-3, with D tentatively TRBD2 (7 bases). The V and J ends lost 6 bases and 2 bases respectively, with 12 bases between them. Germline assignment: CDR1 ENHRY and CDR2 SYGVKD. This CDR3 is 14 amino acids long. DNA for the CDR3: TGTGCCATCAGGAGGGGGGGAGACACAGATACGCAGTATTTT. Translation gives CAIRRGGDTDTQYF.